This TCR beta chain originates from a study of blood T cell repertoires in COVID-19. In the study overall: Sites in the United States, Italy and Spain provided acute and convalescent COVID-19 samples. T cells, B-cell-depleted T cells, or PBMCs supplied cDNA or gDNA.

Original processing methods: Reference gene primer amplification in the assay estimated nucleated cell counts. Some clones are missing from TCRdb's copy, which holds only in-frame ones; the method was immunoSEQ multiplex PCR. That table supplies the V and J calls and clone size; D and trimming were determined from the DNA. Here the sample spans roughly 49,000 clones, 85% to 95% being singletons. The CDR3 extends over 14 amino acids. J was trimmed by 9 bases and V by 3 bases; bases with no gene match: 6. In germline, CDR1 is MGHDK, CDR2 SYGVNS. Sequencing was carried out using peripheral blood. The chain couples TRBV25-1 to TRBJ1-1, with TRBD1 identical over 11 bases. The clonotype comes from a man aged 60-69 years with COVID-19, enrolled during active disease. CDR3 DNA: TGTGCCAGCAGTGATTCCGGACAGGGGGCAAAAGCTTTCTTT. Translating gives CASSDSGQGAKAFF.